A selection of T cell receptor beta chains follows, all from one sample in a study of CD8+ T cells in alopecia areata. Profiling relied on immunoSEQ multiplex PCR, and the TCRdb table lists in-frame clones only, not all of them. There are more than 100,000 clones in the sample; over 75% occur only once, and 11% lies in the top ten. Sequencing used CD8+ T cells sorted from blood, obtained at approximately week 30, from a patient treated with tofacitinib. These receptors all come from a human donor with alopecia areata. CDR3s include the opening cysteine and the closing phenylalanine or tryptophan. The order of the fields is D gene, J gene, V gene, clone size, CDR3 DNA, CDR3 protein. D genes are given only for firm matches. Clone size, where shown, is once, few, many, or a class for clones that have expanded.

>TRBD1|TRBJ2-7|TRBV7-9|-
TGTGCCTGCACTGGACAGGGCCACGAGCAGTACTTC
CACTGQGHEQYF
>TRBD1|TRBJ2-7|TRBV10-3|-
TGTGCCATCAGTGAGGTCGGGACAGGGTTCTACGAGCAGTACTTC
CAISEVGTGFYEQYF
>-|TRBJ2-5|TRBV30|-
TGTGCCTGGAGTGTACGTGGGGGAGGTTTTGAGCAGTACTTC
CAWSVRGGGFEQYF
>TRBD1|TRBJ2-5|TRBV7-9|-
TGTGCCAGCAGCTTCGGACAGGGCTTCCAAGAGACCCAGTACTTC
CASSFGQGFQETQYF
>-|TRBJ2-7|TRBV5-1|-
TGCGCCAGCAGCTTGACCGGACACTACGAGCAGTACTTC
CASSLTGHYEQYF
>-|TRBJ2-7|TRBV27|-
TGTGCCAGCAGTTTAGGGTTCGGGTCGAGGCAGTACTTC
CASSLGFGSRQYF
>TRBD1|TRBJ2-7|TRBV4-1|-
TGCGCCAGCAGCCAAGATGAGGTTCCCAGGACAGGGTCCTACGAGCAGTACTTC
CASSQDEVPRTGSYEQYF
>TRBD1|TRBJ2-2|TRBV7-2|-
TGTGCCAGCAGCGTCACCGGGACAGGGCTTGTAATGGCCGGGGAGCTGTTTTTT
CASSVTGTGLVMAGELFF
>-|TRBJ2-7|TRBV29-1|-
TGCAGCGTTGAAGTTCCCCTTTCCTACGAGCAGTACTTC
CSVEVPLSYEQYF
>-|TRBJ2-3|TRBV19|-
TGTGCCAGTAGTGCCCACTACGTCTCGGGGGATACGCAGTATTTT
CASSAHYVSGDTQYF
>-|TRBJ1-2|TRBV27|-
TGTGCCAGCAGTTTATCAAGGGGGATTCGGCAGGGCTATGGCTACACCTTC
CASSLSRGIRQGYGYTF
>-|TRBJ2-3|TRBV6-1|-
TGTGCCAGCAGTGAATTACTACAAGATACGCAGTATTTT
CASSELLQDTQYF
>-|TRBJ2-2|TRBV30|few
TGTGCCTGGGAGACAGCCCCCGGGGAGCTGTTTTTT
CAWETAPGELFF
>TRBD1|TRBJ1-5|TRBV6-5|-
TGTGCCAGCAGTTCAACAGGGGAGGTTTGGCCCCAGCATTTT
CASSSTGEVWPQHF
>-|TRBJ1-1|TRBV5-1|-
TGCGCCAGCAGCGAATTTGACGGTGAAGCTTTCTTT
CASSEFDGEAFF